A few counts support the clone carrying this TCR beta chain. Its specificity is unknown. These data come from a study of T-cell reconstitution after alpha-beta-depleted transplantation in children. The CDR3 runs to 15 residues. After removal of 4 bases from V and 6 bases from J, the junction contained 7 bases not matched to a gene. The germline gives CDR1 SGHRS, CDR2 YFSETQ. Broader study findings: Reportedly, alpha-beta T cells present about two months post-transplant originated from several hundred expanded clones of graft origin. Among T cells one year after transplant, newly produced cells accounted for most counts and diversity. It was surviving recipient T cells and thymic progenitors that gave some patients high TCRbeta diversity at day 60.

Preparation of the TCRbeta library involved a method that used unique molecular identifiers. TCRdb re-analysed the PCR reads in MiXCR, keeping a single row per CDR3 protein. The sample has roughly 570,000 distinct CDR3 sequences, 25% to 30% seen once. The V call is TRBV5-1, the J call TRBJ2-1; 10 nucleotides align to TRBD2. Sample: PBMCs, taken before TCRalphabeta/CD19-depleted stem cell transplant. The sequence was collected from a boy less than two years old with Wiskott-Aldrich syndrome, due to receive a stem cell transplant. DNA for the CDR3: TGCGCCAGCAGCCTAACTAGCGGGACGGGCAATGAGCAGTTCTTC. This encodes CASSLTSGTGNEQFF.